This T cell receptor beta chain was retrieved from a study of Tregs in tolerant kidney transplant recipients. This table comes from immunoSEQ multiplex PCR, and its TCRdb copy is limited to in-frame clones, with some not included. The data show hundreds of thousands of clones, 80% to 85% seen once. CDR3 length: 12 residues. Between the trimmed V and J ends, which lost 11 bases and 4 bases, there was a span of 14 bases. Germline lookup yields CDR1 SEHNR and CDR2 FQNEAQ (reference sequence). The specimen was CD4+ T cells from blood. The TCR sequence derives from a human donor in good health. V gene TRBV7-9 combines with J gene TRBJ1-2, with D possibly matching TRBD1 (5 bases). CDR3 sequence (DNA): TGTGCCCTAACCCCGGGGCTCTATGGCTACACCTTC. This codes for CALTPGLYGYTF.